The clone carrying this T cell receptor (beta chain) was recorded a few times. Its matching antigen is unknown. This record belongs to a study of regulatory T cells in long-lasting Graves disease. General observations from the study: The study found TRBV28, TRBJ1-2 and TRBJ2-5 favored in persistent disease.

Time point specified: persistent/refractory GD, antithyroid drugs over 5 years with positive TRAb. Isolated PBMC RNA provided the starting material for the TCR library. Graves' disease diagnoses followed American Thyroid Association guidelines. Building of the TCR beta libraries involved iRepertoire HTBI primers and Arm-PCR of CDR3 regions. TCRdb analysed the multiplex PCR reads with MiXCR anew, one entry per CDR3 protein. The repertoire consists of approximately 350,000 distinct CDR3 sequences, with 20% to 25% occurring once and the leading ten covering about 27%. With 3 bases clipped from V and 2 bases from J, the junction kept 4 bases outside the gene matches. The CDR3 has 16 residues. Germline lookup yields CDR1 ENHRY and CDR2 SYGVKD.

The starting material was peripheral blood mononuclear cells (PBMCs), obtained when the disease was refractory, from a patient treated with antithyroid drugs. The chain combines TRBV10-3 with TRBJ1-3, with 10 bases that match TRBD1. This TCR derives from a woman aged 40 to 50 with Graves disease. The CDR3: CAISERGQGAGNTIYF. In DNA form, the CDR3 reads TGTGCCATCAGTGAACGAGGACAGGGGGCTGGAAACACCATATATTTT.